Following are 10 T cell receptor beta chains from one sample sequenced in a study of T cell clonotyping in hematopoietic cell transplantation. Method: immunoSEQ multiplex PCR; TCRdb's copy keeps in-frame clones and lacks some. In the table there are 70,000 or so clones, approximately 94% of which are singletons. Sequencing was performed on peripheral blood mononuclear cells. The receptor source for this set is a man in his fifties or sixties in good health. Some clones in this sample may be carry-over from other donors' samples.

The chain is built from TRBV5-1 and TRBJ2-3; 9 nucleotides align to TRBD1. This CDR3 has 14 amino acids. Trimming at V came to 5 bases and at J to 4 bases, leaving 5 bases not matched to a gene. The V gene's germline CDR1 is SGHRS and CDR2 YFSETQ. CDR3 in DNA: TGCGCCAGCAGTCCCGGACAGGGGTCAGATACGCAGTATTTT. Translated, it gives CASSPGQGSDTQYF.

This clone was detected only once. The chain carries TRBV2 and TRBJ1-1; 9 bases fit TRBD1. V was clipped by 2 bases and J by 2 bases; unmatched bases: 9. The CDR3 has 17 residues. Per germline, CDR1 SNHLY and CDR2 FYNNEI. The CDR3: CASSEYRGQGLNTEAFF. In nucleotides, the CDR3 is TGTGCCAGCAGTGAATATAGAGGACAGGGGCTAAACACTGAAGCTTTCTTT.

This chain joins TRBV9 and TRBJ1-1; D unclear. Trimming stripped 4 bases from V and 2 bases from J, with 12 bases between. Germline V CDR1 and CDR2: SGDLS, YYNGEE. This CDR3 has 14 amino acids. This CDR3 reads CASSPVYKNTEAFF. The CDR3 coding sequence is TGTGCCAGCAGCCCGGTTTACAAAAACACTGAAGCTTTCTTT. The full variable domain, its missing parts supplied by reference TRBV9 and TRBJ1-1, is DSGVTQTPKHLITATGQRVTLRCSPRSGDLSVYWYQQSLDQGLQFLIQYYNGEERAKGNILERFSAQQFPDLHSELNLSSLELGDSALYFCASSPVYKNTEAFFGQGTRLTVV.

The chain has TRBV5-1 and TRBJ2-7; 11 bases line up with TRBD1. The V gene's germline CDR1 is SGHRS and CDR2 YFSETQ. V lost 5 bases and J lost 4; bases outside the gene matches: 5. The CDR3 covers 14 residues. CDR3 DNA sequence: TGCGCCAGCAGTGAACGGGACAGGGGGTACGAGCAGTACTTC. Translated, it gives CASSERDRGYEQYF.

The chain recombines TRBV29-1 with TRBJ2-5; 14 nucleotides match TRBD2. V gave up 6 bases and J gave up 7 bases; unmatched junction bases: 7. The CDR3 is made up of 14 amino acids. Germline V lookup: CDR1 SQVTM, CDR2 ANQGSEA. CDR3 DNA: TGCAGCGTCTACGGACTAGCGGGAGGTGGGACCCAGTACTTC. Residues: CSVYGLAGGGTQYF.

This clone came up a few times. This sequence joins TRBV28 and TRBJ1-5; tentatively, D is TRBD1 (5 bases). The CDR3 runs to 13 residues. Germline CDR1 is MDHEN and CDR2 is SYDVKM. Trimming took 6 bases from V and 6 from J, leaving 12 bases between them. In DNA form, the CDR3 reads TGTGCCAGCAGGGGGGTGGGTTCTCAGCCCCAGCATTTT. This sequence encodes CASRGVGSQPQHF.

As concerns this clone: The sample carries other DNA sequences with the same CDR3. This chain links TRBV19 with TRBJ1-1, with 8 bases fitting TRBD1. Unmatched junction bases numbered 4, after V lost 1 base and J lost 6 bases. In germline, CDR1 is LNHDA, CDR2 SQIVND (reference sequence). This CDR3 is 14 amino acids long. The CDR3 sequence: CASSIGQGLPEAFF. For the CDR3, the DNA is TGTGCCAGTAGTATAGGACAGGGGTTGCCTGAAGCTTTCTTT.

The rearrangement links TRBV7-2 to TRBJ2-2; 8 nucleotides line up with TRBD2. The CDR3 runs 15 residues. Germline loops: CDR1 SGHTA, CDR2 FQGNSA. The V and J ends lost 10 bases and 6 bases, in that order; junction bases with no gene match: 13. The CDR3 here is CANGGSGTRAGELFF. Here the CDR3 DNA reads TGTGCCAACGGGGGGTCCGGGACTAGAGCCGGGGAGCTGTTTTTT.

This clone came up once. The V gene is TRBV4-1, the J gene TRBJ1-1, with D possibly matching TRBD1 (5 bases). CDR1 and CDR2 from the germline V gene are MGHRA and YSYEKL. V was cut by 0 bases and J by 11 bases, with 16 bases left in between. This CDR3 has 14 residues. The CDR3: CASSQDKGFSMAFF. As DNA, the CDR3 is TGCGCCAGCAGCCAAGATAAGGGGTTTTCAATGGCTTTCTTT.

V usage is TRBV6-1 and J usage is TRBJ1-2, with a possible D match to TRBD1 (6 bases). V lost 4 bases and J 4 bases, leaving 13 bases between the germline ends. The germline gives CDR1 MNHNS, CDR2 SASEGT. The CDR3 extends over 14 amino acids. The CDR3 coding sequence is TGTGCCAGCAGTGTACAGGGATTGGCCTATGGCTACACCTTC. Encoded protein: CASSVQGLAYGYTF.